A selection of T cell receptor beta chains follows, all from one sample in a study of vaccination effects on CD4 cells after COVID-19. These TCRs are of unknown antigen specificity. Sequencing used immunoSEQ multiplex PCR; TCRdb keeps in-frame clones, though not all of them. In the table there are around 23,000 clones, 60% to 80% of which are singletons. Sequencing was performed on CD4+ T cells from PBMCs cultured with HCoV-229E spike peptides, taken after COVID-19 vaccination. The source is a human donor who received a COVID-19 vaccine. Both conserved end residues are part of each CDR3. Fields, in order: clone size, D gene, V gene, J gene, CDR3 protein, CDR3 DNA. The D gene is left open where the match is weak. Clone size is not always given. Where it is, it says once, few, many or a class for expanded clones.

-	TRBD2	TRBV9	TRBJ2-5	CASSTRTSQETQYF	TGTGCCAGCAGCACTCGGACTAGTCAAGAGACCCAGTACTTC
-	-	TRBV10-3	TRBJ2-7	CAISESGYEQYF	TGTGCCATCAGTGAGTCAGGCTACGAGCAGTACTTC
once	TRBD2	TRBV20-1	TRBJ2-5	CSASGLAGGLRETQYF	TGCAGTGCTAGTGGACTAGCGGGGGGGCTAAGGGAGACCCAGTACTTC
few	-	TRBV29-1	TRBJ2-3	CSVGSGSSTDTQYF	TGCAGCGTTGGGAGCGGGTCTAGCACAGATACGCAGTATTTT
-	TRBD2	TRBV5-8	TRBJ2-3	CASSGTSEQSDTQYF	TGTGCCAGCAGCGGCACTAGCGAACAATCAGATACGCAGTATTTT
-	TRBD2	TRBV5-4	TRBJ2-1	CASSVVAGGIYNEQFF	TGTGCCAGCAGCGTCGTAGCGGGAGGGATTTACAATGAGCAGTTCTTC
-	TRBD2	TRBV18	TRBJ2-7	CASSPSGNNEQYF	TGTGCCAGCTCACCTAGCGGGAACAACGAGCAGTACTTC
-	TRBD2	TRBV29-1	TRBJ2-7	CSASGTSGGLEQYF	TGCAGCGCCTCCGGGACTAGCGGGGGGTTGGAGCAGTACTTC
once	TRBD2	TRBV20-1	TRBJ2-3	CSASRLAGELDTQYF	TGCAGTGCCAGTCGACTAGCGGGAGAATTAGATACGCAGTATTTT
once	-	TRBV3-1/TRBV3-2	TRBJ1-6	CASSPPTENSPLHF	TGTGCCAGCAGCCCACCGACAGAGAATTCACCCCTCCACTTT
-	-	TRBV29-1	TRBJ2-3	CSGGGTAGDTQYF	TGCAGCGGGGGCGGGACGGCGGGGGATACGCAGTATTTT
-	-	TRBV9	TRBJ2-3	CASSVEQISTDTQYF	TGTGCCAGCAGCGTCGAACAGATAAGCACAGATACGCAGTATTTT
-	TRBD1	TRBV15	TRBJ1-2	CATSRVSGGNGYTF	TGTGCCACCAGCAGAGTGTCAGGGGGCAATGGCTACACCTTC